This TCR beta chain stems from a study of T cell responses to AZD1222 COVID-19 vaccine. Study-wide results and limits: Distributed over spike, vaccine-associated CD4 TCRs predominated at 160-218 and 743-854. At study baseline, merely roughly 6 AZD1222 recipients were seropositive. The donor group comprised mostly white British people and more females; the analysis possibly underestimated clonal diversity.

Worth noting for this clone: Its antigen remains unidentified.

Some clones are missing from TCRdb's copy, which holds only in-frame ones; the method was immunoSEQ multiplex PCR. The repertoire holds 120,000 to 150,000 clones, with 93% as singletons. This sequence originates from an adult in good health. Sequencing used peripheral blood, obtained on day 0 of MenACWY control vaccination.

As DNA, the CDR3 is TGTGCCAGCAGTGAACAGGGTACTGGAAACACCATATATTTT. The encoded protein is CASSEQGTGNTIYF. The chain is built from TRBV6-1 and TRBJ1-3; D might be TRBD1 (5 bases). CDR3 size: 14 residues. V lost 2 bases, J lost 2 bases, and 7 bases lay in between. In germline, CDR1 is MNHNS, CDR2 SASEGT.